Listed below are T cell receptor beta chains from one sample, sequenced in a study of CD8 T cells in Susac syndrome. TCRdb re-derived calls from the immunoSEQ multiplex PCR reads in MiXCR, one entry per CDR3 protein. The repertoire holds roughly 130,000 distinct CDR3 sequences, with nearly 95% as singletons. The sequenced material came from CD4+ T cells from PBMCs. The receptors derive from a human donor in good health. Each CDR3 is given with its conserved first and last residue. D genes are given only for firm matches. Clone sizes are given selectively: once, few, many, or a class where the clone is expanded.

V gene	D gene	clone size	J gene	CDR3 protein	CDR3 DNA
TRBV9	TRBD2	-	TRBJ2-7	CASSVGLGTSGSYEQYF	TGTGCCAGCAGCGTAGGTTTGGGGACTAGCGGCTCCTACGAGCAGTACTTC
TRBV2	-	-	TRBJ2-7	CANGRDGYEQYF	TGTGCCAACGGCCGGGACGGCTACGAGCAGTACTTC
TRBV15	-	-	TRBJ2-1	CATSREPMAFALSYNEQFF	TGTGCCACCAGCAGAGAGCCTATGGCTTTTGCACTCTCCTACAATGAGCAGTTCTTC
TRBV5-1	-	-	TRBJ2-5	CASRYGTALQETQYF	TGCGCCAGCAGGTACGGGACGGCTCTGCAAGAGACCCAGTACTTC
TRBV18	-	-	TRBJ1-5	CASSPARDQPQHF	TGTGCCAGCTCACCTGCCAGAGATCAGCCCCAGCATTTT
TRBV23-1	TRBD1	-	TRBJ2-7	CASSRGQGFCEQYF	TGCGCCAGCAGTCGAGGACAGGGTTTCTGCGAGCAGTACTTC
TRBV9	TRBD2	-	TRBJ2-5	CASTLGLAGGGYQETQYF	TGTGCCAGCACCCTTGGACTAGCGGGAGGAGGGTACCAAGAGACCCAGTACTTC
TRBV12-3/TRBV12-4	-	-	TRBJ2-1	CASSLEGGLQNEQFF	TGTGCCAGCAGTTTAGAAGGCGGACTGCAAAATGAGCAGTTCTTC
TRBV30	-	once	TRBJ2-7	CAWSGGLAYEQYF	TGTGCCTGGAGTGGGGGACTTGCCTACGAGCAGTACTTC
TRBV20-1	TRBD2	-	TRBJ2-7	CSAAGTSGYEQYF	TGCAGTGCTGCGGGGACTAGCGGCTACGAGCAGTACTTC
TRBV28	TRBD1	-	TRBJ1-2	CASRLQGGDYGYTF	TGTGCCAGCAGACTACAGGGGGGGGACTATGGCTACACCTTC
TRBV5-1	TRBD2	-	TRBJ2-5	CASTHIAGVAETQYF	TGCGCCAGCACCCATATAGCGGGAGTTGCAGAGACCCAGTACTTC
TRBV29-1	-	-	TRBJ1-1	CSVNNPGGGNTEAFF	TGCAGCGTCAATAACCCCGGGGGGGGGAACACTGAAGCTTTCTTT
TRBV9	-	-	TRBJ1-1	CASSVSVGEGGTEAFF	TGTGCCAGCAGCGTTAGTGTCGGGGAAGGCGGCACTGAAGCTTTCTTT
TRBV3-1	-	-	TRBJ2-5	CASSRQVDVSETQYF	TGTGCCAGCAGCCGGCAGGTAGACGTATCAGAGACCCAGTACTTC
TRBV2	-	-	TRBJ2-5	CASEQDGRAAQYF	TGTGCCAGCGAACAGGACGGCCGGGCGGCCCAGTACTTC
TRBV19	-	-	TRBJ1-4	CASRAQGTNEKLFF	TGTGCCAGTCGGGCCCAGGGGACTAATGAAAAACTGTTTTTT
TRBV24-1	TRBD2	once	TRBJ2-3	CATSDLPGLAESTDTQYF	TGTGCCACCAGTGATTTGCCGGGACTAGCGGAAAGCACAGATACGCAGTATTTT
TRBV29-1	TRBD2	-	TRBJ2-3	CSVARTSGSHGDTQYF	TGCAGCGTTGCACGGACTAGCGGGAGTCATGGAGATACGCAGTATTTT
TRBV4-1	-	-	TRBJ1-5	CASSQEQRDFNQPQHF	TGCGCCAGCAGCCAAGAACAAAGGGACTTCAATCAGCCCCAGCATTTT